The entry below gives a single T cell receptor beta chain sequence along with its context. Sequencing used immunoSEQ v3. Produced via immunoSEQ multiplex PCR; TCRdb's table is partial and in-frame only. Here the sample spans about 50,000 clones, 80% to 90% being singletons. This entry is derived from a study of TIL therapy for anti-PD-1-resistant metastatic lung cancer. On the study more broadly: Progressing patients received lymphodepletion, expanded TIL infusion and IL-2. Patients had a median age of approximately 50 years (range about 35-85). Tumors carried a median 1.5 non-synonymous mutations per megabase.

Time point given: pre-treatment sample, taken before nivolumab and TIL therapy. The receptor was derived from a person between 25 and 80 years old with non-small cell lung cancer. The specimen comprised blood, sampled at baseline.

The CDR3 DNA is TGTGCCAGCAGCATTCCGACTAGCGGGGGTTACGCCCCCTCCTACAATGAGCAGTTCTTC. Translating gives CASSIPTSGGYAPSYNEQFF. The chain has TRBV7-9 and TRBJ2-1, with 12 positions matching TRBD2. CDR3 length: 20 amino acids. The ends lost 5 bases at V and 0 bases at J; junction bases unmatched: 14. Germline values: CDR1 SEHNR, CDR2 FQNEAQ (reference sequence).